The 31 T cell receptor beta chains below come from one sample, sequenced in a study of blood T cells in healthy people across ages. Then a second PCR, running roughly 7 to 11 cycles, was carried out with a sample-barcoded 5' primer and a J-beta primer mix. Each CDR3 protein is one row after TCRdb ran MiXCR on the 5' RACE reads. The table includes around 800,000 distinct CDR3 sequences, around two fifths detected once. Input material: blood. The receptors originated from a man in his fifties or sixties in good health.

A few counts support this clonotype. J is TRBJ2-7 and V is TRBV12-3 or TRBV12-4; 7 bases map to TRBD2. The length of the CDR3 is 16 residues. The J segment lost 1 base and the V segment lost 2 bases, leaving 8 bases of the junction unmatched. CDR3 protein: CASSLIGASGSYEQYF. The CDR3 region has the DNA TGTGCCAGCAGTTTAATCGGGGCTAGCGGATCCTACGAGCAGTACTTC.

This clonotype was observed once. CDR3: CASSLAVGVTQYF. The DNA of the CDR3 is TGTGCCAGCAGCTTAGCCGTCGGGGTAACCCAGTACTTC. This chain connects TRBV7-8 to TRBJ2-7; tentatively, D is TRBD2 (5 bases). Germline lookup yields CDR1 SGHVS and CDR2 FQNEAQ. There are 13 residues in the CDR3. V was clipped by 0 bases and J by 10 bases, with 13 bases between them.

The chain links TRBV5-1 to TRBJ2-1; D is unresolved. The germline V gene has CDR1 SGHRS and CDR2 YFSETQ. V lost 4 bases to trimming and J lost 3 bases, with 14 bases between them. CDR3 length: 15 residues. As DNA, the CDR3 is TGCGCCAGCAGCCCCTCCTCACAAGACTACAATGAGCAGTTCTTC. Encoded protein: CASSPSSQDYNEQFF.

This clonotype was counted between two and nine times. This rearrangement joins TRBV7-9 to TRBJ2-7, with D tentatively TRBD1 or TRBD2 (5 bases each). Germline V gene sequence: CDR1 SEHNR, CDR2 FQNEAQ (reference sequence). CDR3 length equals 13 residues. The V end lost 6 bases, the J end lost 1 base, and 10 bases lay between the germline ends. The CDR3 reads CASRGVQSYEQYF. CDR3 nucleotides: TGTGCCAGCAGGGGGGTTCAATCCTACGAGCAGTACTTC.

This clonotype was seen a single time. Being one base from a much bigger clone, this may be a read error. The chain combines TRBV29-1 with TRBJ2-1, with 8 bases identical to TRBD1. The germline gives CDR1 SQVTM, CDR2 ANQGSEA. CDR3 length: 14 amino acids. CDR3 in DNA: TGCGGCGTAGATCAGGGGGCTCGGATAAATGAGCAGTTCTTC. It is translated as CGVDQGARINEQFF.

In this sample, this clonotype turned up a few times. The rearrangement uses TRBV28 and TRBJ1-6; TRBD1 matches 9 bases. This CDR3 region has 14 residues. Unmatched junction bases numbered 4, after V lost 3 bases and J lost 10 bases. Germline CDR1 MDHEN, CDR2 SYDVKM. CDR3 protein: CASSFRDRVSPLHF. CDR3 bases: TGTGCCAGCAGTTTTCGGGACAGGGTGTCACCCCTCCACTTT.

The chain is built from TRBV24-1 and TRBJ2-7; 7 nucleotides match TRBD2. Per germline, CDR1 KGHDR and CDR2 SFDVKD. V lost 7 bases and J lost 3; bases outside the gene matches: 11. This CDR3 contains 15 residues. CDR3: CATSDRESGIYEQYF. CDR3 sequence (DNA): TGTGCCACCAGCGATCGGGAAAGCGGGATCTACGAGCAGTACTTC.

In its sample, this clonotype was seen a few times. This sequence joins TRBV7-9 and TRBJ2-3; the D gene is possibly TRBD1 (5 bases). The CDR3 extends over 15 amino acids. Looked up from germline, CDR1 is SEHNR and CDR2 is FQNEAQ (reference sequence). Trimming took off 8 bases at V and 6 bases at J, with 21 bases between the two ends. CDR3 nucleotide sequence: TGTGCCAGCGGAACTCCAGAGACAGCAGGGGATACGCAGTATTTT. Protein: CASGTPETAGDTQYF.

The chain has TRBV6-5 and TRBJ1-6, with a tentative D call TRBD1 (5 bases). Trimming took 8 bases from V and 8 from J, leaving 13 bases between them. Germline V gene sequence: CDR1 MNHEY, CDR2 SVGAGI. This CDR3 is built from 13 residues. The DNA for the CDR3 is TGTGCCAGCGGCGACAGCCGACATTCACCCCTCCACTTT. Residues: CASGDSRHSPLHF.

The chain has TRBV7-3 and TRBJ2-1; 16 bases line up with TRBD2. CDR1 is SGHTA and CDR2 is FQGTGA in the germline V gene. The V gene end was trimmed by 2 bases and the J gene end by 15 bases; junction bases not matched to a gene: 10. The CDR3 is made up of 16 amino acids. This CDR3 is CASSLEGTSGGAHRFF. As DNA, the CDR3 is TGTGCCAGCAGCTTAGAGGGGACTAGCGGGGGGGCTCATCGGTTCTTC.

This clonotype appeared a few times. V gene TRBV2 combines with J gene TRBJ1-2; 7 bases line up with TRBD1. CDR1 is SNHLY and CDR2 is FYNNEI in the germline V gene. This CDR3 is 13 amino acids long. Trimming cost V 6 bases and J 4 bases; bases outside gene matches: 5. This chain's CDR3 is CASRATGVYGYTF. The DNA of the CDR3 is TGTGCCAGCAGGGCCACAGGGGTCTATGGCTACACCTTC.

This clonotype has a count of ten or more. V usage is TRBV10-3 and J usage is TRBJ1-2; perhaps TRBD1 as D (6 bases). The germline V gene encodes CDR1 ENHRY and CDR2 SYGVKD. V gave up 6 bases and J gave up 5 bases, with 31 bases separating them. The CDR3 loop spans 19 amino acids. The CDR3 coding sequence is TGTGCCATCAGCGAAAGGGGGGCCGTCTCAAGTACGGGAGGTTATGGCTACACCTTC. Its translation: CAISERGAVSSTGGYGYTF.

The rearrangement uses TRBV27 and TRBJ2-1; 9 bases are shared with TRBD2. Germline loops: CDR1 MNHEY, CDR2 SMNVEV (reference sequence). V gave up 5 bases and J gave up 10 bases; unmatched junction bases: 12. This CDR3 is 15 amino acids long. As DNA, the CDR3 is TGTGCCAGCAGTCCAGGGACTAGCCCCGCCAAGGAGCAGTTCTTC. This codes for CASSPGTSPAKEQFF.

CDR3 DNA sequence: TGTGCCAGCAGTCACAGGGAGTCGCACGAGCAGTACTTC. As protein: CASSHRESHEQYF. The V gene is TRBV27, the J gene TRBJ2-7; a weak D match, TRBD1 (6 bases). This CDR3 spans 13 amino acids. Trimming left V 5 bases short and J 5 bases short, with 13 bases between. CDR1 MNHEY and CDR2 SMNVEV come from the germline V gene (reference sequence).

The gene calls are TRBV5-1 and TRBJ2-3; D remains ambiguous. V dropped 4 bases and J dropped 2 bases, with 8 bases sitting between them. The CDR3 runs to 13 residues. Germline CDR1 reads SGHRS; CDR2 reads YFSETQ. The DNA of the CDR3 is TGCGCCAGCAGCGCCTCACTCACAGATACGCAGTATTTT. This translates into CASSASLTDTQYF. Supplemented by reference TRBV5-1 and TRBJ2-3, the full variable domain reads KAGVTQTPRYLIKTRGQQVTLSCSPISGHRSVSWYQQTPGQGLQFLFEYFSETQRNKGNFPGRFSGRQFSNSRSEMNVSTLELGDSALYLCASSASLTDTQYFGPGTRLTVL.

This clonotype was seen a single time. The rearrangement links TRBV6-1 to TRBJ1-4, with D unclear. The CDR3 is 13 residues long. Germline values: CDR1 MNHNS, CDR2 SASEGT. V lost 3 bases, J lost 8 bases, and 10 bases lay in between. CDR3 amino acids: CASSDRPGEKLFF. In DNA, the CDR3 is TGTGCCAGCAGTGATAGACCTGGGGAAAAACTGTTTTTT.

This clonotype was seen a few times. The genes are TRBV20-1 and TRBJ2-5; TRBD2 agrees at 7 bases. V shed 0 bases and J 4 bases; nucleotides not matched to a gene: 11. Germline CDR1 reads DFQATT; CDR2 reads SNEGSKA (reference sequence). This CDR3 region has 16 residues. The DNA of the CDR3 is TGCAGTGCTAGAGACCCGGTGAAGGGAGGGAGAGAGACCCAGTACTTC. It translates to CSARDPVKGGRETQYF.

CDR3 residues: CASSQVTGGTNEKLFF. In DNA form, the CDR3 reads TGCGCCAGCAGCCAAGTGACAGGGGGCACTAATGAAAAACTGTTTTTT. The rearrangement uses TRBV4-3 and TRBJ1-4, with 10 bases identical to TRBD1. Germline loops: CDR1 LGHNA, CDR2 YSLEER. The CDR3 extends over 16 amino acids. Trimming took 1 base from V and 2 from J; bases not matched to a gene: 1.

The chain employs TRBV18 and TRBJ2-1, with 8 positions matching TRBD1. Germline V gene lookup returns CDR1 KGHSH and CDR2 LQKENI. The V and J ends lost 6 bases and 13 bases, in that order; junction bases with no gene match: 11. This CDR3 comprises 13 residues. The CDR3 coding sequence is TGTGCCAGCTCTCCCGGACAGGGAGAGACCCAGTTCTTC. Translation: CASSPGQGETQFF.

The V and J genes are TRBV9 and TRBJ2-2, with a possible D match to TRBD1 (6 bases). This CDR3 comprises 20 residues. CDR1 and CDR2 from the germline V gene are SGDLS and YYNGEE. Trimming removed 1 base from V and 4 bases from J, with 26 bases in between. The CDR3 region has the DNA TGTGCCAGCAGCGTATCGGTATCTGGGGGCGGCGGAATGAGCACCGGGGAGCTGTTTTTT. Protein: CASSVSVSGGGGMSTGELFF.

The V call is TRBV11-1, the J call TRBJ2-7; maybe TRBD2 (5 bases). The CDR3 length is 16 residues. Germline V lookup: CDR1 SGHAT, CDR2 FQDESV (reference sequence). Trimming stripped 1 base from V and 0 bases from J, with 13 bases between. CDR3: CASSLVERRYSYEQYF. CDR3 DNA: TGTGCCAGCAGCTTAGTCGAGCGGCGCTACTCCTACGAGCAGTACTTC.

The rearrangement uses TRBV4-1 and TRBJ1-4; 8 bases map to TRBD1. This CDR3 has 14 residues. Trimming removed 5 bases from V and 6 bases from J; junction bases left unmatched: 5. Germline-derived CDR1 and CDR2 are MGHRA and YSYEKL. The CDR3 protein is CASSFGQGDEKLFF. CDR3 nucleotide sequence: TGCGCCAGCAGCTTCGGACAGGGTGATGAAAAACTGTTTTTT.

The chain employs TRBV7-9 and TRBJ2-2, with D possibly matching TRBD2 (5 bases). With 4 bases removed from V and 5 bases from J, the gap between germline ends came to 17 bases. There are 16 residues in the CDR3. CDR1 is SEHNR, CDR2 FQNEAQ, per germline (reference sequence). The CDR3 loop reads CASSSPNGVETGELFF. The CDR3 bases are TGTGCCAGCAGCTCCCCCAACGGGGTAGAGACCGGGGAGCTGTTTTTT.

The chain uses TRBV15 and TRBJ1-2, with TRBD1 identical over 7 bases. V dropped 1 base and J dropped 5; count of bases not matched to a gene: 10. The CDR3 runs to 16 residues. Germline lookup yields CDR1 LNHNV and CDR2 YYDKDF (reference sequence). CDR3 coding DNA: TGTGCCACCAGCAGAGCCTTCGAAGGGGGCCCGTATGGCTACACCTTC. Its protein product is CATSRAFEGGPYGYTF.

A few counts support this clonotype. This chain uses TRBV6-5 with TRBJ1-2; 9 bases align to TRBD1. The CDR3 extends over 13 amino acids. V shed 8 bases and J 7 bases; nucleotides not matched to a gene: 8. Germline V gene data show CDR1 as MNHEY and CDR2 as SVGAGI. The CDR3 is CASGDRVAFGYTF. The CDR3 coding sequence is TGTGCCAGCGGGGACAGGGTAGCGTTTGGCTACACCTTC.

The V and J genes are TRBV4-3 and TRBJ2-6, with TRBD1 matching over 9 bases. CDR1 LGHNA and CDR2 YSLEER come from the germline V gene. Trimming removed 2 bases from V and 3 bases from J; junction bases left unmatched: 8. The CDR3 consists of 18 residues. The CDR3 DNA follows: TGCGCCAGCAGCCAAATCCACAGGGGGCTGAGTGGGGCCAACGTCCTGACTTTC. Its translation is CASSQIHRGLSGANVLTF.

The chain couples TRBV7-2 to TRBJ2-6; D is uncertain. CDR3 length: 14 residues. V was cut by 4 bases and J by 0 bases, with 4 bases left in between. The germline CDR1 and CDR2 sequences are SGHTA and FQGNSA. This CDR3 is CASSWNSGANVLTF. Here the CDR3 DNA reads TGTGCCAGCAGCTGGAACTCTGGGGCCAACGTCCTGACTTTC.

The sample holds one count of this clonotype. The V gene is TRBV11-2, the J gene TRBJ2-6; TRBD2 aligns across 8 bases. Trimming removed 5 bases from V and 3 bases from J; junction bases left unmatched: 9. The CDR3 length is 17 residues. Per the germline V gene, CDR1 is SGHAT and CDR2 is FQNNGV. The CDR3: CASSPSGGGFGANVLTF. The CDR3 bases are TGTGCCAGCAGCCCCTCGGGGGGGGGCTTTGGGGCCAACGTCCTGACTTTC.

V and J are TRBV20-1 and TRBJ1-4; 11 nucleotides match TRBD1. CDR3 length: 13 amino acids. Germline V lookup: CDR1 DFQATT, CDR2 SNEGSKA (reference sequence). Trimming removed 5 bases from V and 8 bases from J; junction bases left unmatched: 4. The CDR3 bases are TGCAGTGCTGGGGGACAGGGGGACGAAAAACTGTTTTTT. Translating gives CSAGGQGDEKLFF.

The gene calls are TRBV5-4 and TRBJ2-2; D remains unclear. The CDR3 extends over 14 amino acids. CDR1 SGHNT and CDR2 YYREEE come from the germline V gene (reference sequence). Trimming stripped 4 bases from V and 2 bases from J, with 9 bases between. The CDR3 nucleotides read TGTGCCAGCAGCACTACACCCAACACCGGGGAGCTGTTTTTT. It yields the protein CASSTTPNTGELFF.

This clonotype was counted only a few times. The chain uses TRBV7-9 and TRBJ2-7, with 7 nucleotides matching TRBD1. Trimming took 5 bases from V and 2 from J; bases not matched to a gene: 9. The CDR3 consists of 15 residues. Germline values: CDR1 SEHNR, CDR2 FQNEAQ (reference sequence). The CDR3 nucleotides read TGTGCCAGCAGCCCAACAGGGGATGTGACCTACGAGCAGTACTTC. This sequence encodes CASSPTGDVTYEQYF. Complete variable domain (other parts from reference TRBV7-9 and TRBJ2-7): DTGVSQNPRHKITKRGQNVTFRCDPISEHNRLYWYRQTLGQGPEFLTYFQNEAQLEKSRLLSDRFSAERPKGSFSTLEIQRTEQGDSAMYLCASSPTGDVTYEQYFGPGTRLTVT.